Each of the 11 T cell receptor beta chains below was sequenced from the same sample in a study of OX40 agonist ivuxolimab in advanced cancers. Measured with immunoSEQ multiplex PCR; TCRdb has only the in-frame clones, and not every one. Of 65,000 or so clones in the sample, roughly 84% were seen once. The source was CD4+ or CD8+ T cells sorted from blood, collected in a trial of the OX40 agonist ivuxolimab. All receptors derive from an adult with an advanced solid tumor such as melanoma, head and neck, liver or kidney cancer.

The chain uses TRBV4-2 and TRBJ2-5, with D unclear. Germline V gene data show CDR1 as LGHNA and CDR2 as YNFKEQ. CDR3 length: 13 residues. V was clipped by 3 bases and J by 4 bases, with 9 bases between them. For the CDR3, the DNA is TGTGCCAGCAGCCAGACGACAACAGAGACCCAGTACTTC. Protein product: CASSQTTTETQYF.

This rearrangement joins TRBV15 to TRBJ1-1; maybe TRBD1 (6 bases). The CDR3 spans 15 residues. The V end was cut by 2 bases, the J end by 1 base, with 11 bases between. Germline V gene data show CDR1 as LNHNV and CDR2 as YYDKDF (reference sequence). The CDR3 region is CATSRRQDPNTEAFF. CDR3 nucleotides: TGTGCCACCAGCAGACGACAGGATCCGAACACTGAAGCTTTCTTT.

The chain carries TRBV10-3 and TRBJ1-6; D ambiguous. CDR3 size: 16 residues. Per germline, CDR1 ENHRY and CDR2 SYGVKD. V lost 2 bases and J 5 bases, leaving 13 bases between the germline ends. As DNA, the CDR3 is TGTGCCATCAGTGAGGGAAGAGGGAATAATAATTCACCCCTCCACTTT. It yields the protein CAISEGRGNNNSPLHF.

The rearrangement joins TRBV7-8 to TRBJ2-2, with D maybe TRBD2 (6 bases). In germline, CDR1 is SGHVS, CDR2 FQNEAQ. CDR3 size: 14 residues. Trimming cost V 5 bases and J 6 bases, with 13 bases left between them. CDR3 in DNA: TGTGCCAGCAGCCCTTCCGGGACTCCCGGGGAGCTGTTTTTT. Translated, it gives CASSPSGTPGELFF.

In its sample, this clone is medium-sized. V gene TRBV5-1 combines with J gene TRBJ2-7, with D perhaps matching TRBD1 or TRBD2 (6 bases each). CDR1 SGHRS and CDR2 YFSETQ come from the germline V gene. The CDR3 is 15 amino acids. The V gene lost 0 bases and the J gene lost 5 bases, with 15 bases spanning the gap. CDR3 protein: CASSLGASGEDEQYF. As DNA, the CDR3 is TGCGCCAGCAGCTTGGGGGCTTCAGGGGAGGACGAGCAGTACTTC.

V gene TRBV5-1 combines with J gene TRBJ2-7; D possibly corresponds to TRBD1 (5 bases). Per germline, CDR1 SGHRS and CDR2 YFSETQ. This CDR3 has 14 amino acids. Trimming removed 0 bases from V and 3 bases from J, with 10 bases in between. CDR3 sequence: CASSLDRRVYEQYF. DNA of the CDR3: TGCGCCAGCAGCTTGGACAGGAGAGTCTACGAGCAGTACTTC.

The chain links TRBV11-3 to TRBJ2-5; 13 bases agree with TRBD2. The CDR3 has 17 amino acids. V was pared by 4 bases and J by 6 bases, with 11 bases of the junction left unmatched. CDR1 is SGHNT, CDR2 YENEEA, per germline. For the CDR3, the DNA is TGTGCCAGCAGCTCCATACTAGCGGGAGGGCAGGCGAAGACCCAGTACTTC. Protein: CASSSILAGGQAKTQYF.

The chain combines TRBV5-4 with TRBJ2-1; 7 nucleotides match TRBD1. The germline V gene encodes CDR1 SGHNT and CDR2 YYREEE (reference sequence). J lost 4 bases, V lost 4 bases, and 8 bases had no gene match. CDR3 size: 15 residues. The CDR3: CASSDPGQFYNEQFF. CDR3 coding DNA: TGTGCCAGCAGCGATCCGGGACAGTTTTACAATGAGCAGTTCTTC.

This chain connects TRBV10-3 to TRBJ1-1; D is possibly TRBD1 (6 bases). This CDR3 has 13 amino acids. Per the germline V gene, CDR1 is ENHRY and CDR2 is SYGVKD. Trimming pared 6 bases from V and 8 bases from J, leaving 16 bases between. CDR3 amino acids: CAISTSRDNEAFF. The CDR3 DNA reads TGTGCCATCAGCACCTCCCGGGACAACGAAGCTTTCTTT.

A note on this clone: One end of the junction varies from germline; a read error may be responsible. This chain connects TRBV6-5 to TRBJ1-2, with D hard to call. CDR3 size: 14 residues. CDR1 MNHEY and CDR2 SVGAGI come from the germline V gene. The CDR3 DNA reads TGTACCAGCAGTCCGGGCGTTCAATCCTATGGCTACACCTTC. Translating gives CTSSPGVQSYGYTF.

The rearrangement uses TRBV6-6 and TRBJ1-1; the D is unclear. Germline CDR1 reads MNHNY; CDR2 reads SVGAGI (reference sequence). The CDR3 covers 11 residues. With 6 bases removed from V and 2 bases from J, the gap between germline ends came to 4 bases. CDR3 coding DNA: TGTGCCAGCAGGAGAAACACTGAAGCTTTCTTT. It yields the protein CASRRNTEAFF.